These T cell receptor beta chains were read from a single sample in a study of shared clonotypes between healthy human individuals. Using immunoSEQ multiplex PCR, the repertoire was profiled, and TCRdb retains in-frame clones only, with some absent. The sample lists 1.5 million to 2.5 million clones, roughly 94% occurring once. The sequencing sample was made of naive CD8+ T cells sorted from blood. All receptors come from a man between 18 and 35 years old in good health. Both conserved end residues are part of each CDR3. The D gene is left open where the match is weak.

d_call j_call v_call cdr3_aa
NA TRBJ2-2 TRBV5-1 CASSPGTGELFF
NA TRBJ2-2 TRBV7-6 CASSREGTGAGELFF
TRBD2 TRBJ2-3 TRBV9 CASSGVGGGDTDTQYF
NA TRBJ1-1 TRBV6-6 CASSYYPVENTEAFF
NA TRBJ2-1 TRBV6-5 CASRIDSGEQFF
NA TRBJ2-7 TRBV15 CATSSSVSVYEQYF
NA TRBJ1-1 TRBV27 CASSLSSGANTEAFF
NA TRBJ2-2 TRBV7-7 CASSLGPGNTGELFF
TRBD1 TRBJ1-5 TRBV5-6 CASSLGAGGSGPQHF
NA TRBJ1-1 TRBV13 CASSPDTSNTEAFF
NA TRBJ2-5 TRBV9 CASSSQGWDSYVETQYF
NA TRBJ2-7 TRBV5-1 CASSLDWGKSDSYEQYF
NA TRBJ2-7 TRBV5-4 CASNPSGDEYEQYF
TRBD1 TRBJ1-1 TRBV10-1 CASSAGTGITEAFF
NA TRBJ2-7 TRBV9 CASSVESGVSSYEQYF
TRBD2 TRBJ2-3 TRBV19 CASSIELAGGPADTQYF
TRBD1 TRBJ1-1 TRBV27 CASTATGTNTEAFF
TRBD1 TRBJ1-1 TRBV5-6 CASSIFTGGQNTEAFF
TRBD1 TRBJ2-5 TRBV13 CASSSTGAQETQYF
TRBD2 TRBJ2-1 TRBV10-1 CASSPASGGANEQFF
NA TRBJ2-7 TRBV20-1 CSASLGYEQYF
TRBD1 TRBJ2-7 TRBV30 CAWSIGGQGQFEQYF
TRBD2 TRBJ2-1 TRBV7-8 CASSFRGSGRSYNEQFF
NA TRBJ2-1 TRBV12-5 CASGLVSEQFF
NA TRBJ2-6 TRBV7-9 CASSLAATGANVLTF
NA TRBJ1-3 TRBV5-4 CASSFGNTIYF
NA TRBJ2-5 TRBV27 CASSPSHVWETQYF
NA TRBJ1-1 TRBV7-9 CASSSEWGEDTEAFF
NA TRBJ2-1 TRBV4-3 CASSLDYSTFNEQFF
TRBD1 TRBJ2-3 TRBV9 CASSRDRELDTQYF
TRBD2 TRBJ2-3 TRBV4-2 CASSQLGRGAGVALGADTQYF
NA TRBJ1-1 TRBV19 CASSISPNTEAFF
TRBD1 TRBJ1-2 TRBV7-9 CASSNRVGTGYGYTF
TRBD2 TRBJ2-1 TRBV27 CASSLRLAGGYNEQFF
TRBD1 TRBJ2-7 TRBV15 CATSRDTGQGAFDYEQYF
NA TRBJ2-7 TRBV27 CASSPGLGYEQYF
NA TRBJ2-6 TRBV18 CASSATASSGANVLTF
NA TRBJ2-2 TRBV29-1 CSVEGTLNTGELFF
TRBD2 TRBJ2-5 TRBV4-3 CASSQSPGLDQETQYF
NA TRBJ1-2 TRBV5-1 CASSLGGEGYGYTF
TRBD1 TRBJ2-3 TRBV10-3 CAITEGDRGTDTQYF
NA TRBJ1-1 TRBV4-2 CASSPIPWSGNTEAFF
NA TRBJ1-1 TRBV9 CASSVGTADTEAFF
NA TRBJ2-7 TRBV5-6 CASKGRIQGIDYEQYF
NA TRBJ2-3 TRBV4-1 CASSQTNTDTQYF